These T cell receptor beta chains were read from a single sample in a study of T cell responses to AZD1222 COVID-19 vaccine. TCRdb keeps only in-frame clones here, not all; method: immunoSEQ multiplex PCR. Among tens of thousands of clones listed, almost 90% were seen once. This material consisted of peripheral blood, taken on day 0 of AZD1222 vaccination. These receptors all come from an adult in good health. The CDR3 runs from the conserved cysteine through the conserved F or W. D genes are given only for firm matches. Where a row states a size, it is once, few, many or the class of an expanded clone; other rows omit it.

>TRBV6-5|TRBJ1-1|NA|NA
TGTGCCAGCAGTTACGCCGACAGGCTCAACACTGAAGCTTTCTTT
CASSYADRLNTEAFF
>TRBV27|TRBJ1-5|NA|NA
TGTGCCAGCAGCCGAGGGACTTCTCTTGGGCAGCCCCAGCATTTT
CASSRGTSLGQPQHF
>TRBV4-3|TRBJ2-3|TRBD2|NA
TGCGCCAGCAGCCAAGATTTGGGGGGAGGGGGCACAGATACGCAGTATTTT
CASSQDLGGGGTDTQYF
>TRBV3-1/TRBV3-2|TRBJ2-3|TRBD2|NA
TGTGCCAGCAGCCACACTAGCGGGGTAGATACGCAGTATTTT
CASSHTSGVDTQYF
>TRBV11-2|TRBJ2-1|TRBD2|NA
TGTGCCAGCAGCTTACGTAGCGGGGGGGCCCAGAAGGAGCAGTTCTTC
CASSLRSGGAQKEQFF
>TRBV6-2/TRBV6-3|TRBJ1-1|TRBD1|NA
TGTGCCAGCAGTTACTGGAAGGGACAGGGCCGCTACACTGAAGCTTTCTTT
CASSYWKGQGRYTEAFF
>TRBV4-2|TRBJ1-5|TRBD1|few
TGTGCCAGCAGCCCCACAGGGGGTTATGGCAATCAGCCCCAGCATTTT
CASSPTGGYGNQPQHF
>TRBV10-3|TRBJ2-7|TRBD2|NA
TGTGCCATCAGTGAGCGCCCGGGACTAGCGGGGGAGCAGTACTTC
CAISERPGLAGEQYF
>TRBV5-1|TRBJ1-2|NA|once
TGCGCCAGCAGCTCCCAGGGTACGGGCTACACCTTC
CASSSQGTGYTF
>TRBV13|TRBJ1-1|NA|NA
TGTGCCAGCAGCCTTAGCCAGAGGGCTGAAGCTTTCTTT
CASSLSQRAEAFF
>TRBV12-3/TRBV12-4|TRBJ1-2|NA|NA
TGTGCCAGCAGTTTTAGGGGTTACGGCTACACCTTC
CASSFRGYGYTF
>TRBV5-1|TRBJ1-2|NA|NA
TGCGCCAGCAGCTTGGCCGCGGATACTAGGACCTATGGCTACACCTTC
CASSLAADTRTYGYTF
>TRBV29-1|TRBJ2-5|TRBD2|NA
TGCAGCGTATTAGCGGGGGGGGAGGAGACCCAGTACTTC
CSVLAGGEETQYF
>TRBV9|TRBJ1-2|TRBD1|NA
TGTGCCAGCAGCCCACGGACAGGGGGCATGTATGGCTACACCTTC
CASSPRTGGMYGYTF
>TRBV19|TRBJ2-7|NA|NA
TGTGCCAGTAGTATAAACAGAAGAACCTACGAGCAGTACTTC
CASSINRRTYEQYF
>TRBV5-1|TRBJ1-2|TRBD1|once
TGCGCCAGCACCCGACCCGGGACAGGACATGGCTACACCTTC
CASTRPGTGHGYTF
>TRBV30|TRBJ2-5|NA|once
TGTGCCTGGAGACAGGGAGGTTTGGAGACCCAGTACTTC
CAWRQGGLETQYF
>TRBV3-1/TRBV3-2|TRBJ2-1|TRBD2|NA
TGTGCCAGCAGCCAAGATCTAGCGGGGGGGAATGAGCAGTTCTTC
CASSQDLAGGNEQFF
>TRBV27|TRBJ2-1|NA|NA
TGTGCCAGCAGTTTGGGGAGTTACAATGAGCAGTTCTTC
CASSLGSYNEQFF
>TRBV19|TRBJ2-7|TRBD1|NA
TGTGCCAGTAGGGGGACAGGGTCCGAGCAGTACTTC
CASRGTGSEQYF
>TRBV11-2|TRBJ1-6|NA|once
TGTGCCAGCAGCATCACGGGGGCAAAGGGCTATAATTCACCCCTCCACTTT
CASSITGAKGYNSPLHF
>TRBV7-2|TRBJ2-2|NA|NA
TGTGCCAGCAGCCCCCCCCTCCTTGCTACCGGGGAGCTGTTTTTT
CASSPPLLATGELFF
>TRBV10-2|TRBJ2-7|NA|many
TGCGCCAGCAGCTTACGGAGTAGCGAGCAGTACTTC
CASSLRSSEQYF
>TRBV9|TRBJ1-2|NA|once
TGTGCCAGCAGCGGGACAGAAACTAACTATGGCTACACCTTC
CASSGTETNYGYTF
>TRBV7-3|TRBJ2-2|NA|NA
TGTGCCAGCAGCCGAAGCGGTGATGCCGGGGAGCTGTTTTTT
CASSRSGDAGELFF
>TRBV7-2|TRBJ1-2|NA|NA
TGTGCCAGCAGCTTAAGGCGGACCTCAGCTAACTATGGCTACACCTTC
CASSLRRTSANYGYTF
>TRBV12-3/TRBV12-4|TRBJ1-5|NA|NA
TGTGCCAGCAGTCGCAATTGGGGGCCCCAGCATTTT
CASSRNWGPQHF
>TRBV21-1|TRBJ1-5|NA|NA
TGTGCCAGCAGCAAAAAAAACACGATTGGACAGGGGGTAAATCAGCCCCAGCATTTT
CASSKKNTIGQGVNQPQHF
>TRBV14|TRBJ1-2|NA|NA
TGTGCCAGCAGCCAAGATATTGCCAGGGGTTATGGCTACACCTTC
CASSQDIARGYGYTF
>TRBV4-3|TRBJ1-2|NA|NA
TGCGCCAGCAGCCAAGATAGTTGGAGGGGTTCGGACTACACCTTC
CASSQDSWRGSDYTF
>TRBV28|TRBJ1-3|NA|once
TGTGCCAGCAGCGCTCTAAAGGGCGGGCCCCGATATTTT
CASSALKGGPRYF
>TRBV5-8|TRBJ1-2|NA|NA
TGTGCCAGCAGCTTGGCCGCGAGGGGCTTGGTTAACTATGGCTACACCTTC
CASSLAARGLVNYGYTF
>TRBV19|TRBJ1-2|NA|NA
TGTGCCAGTAGTATGCCCCGTTTCGCGACAGCCCACTATGGCTACACCTTC
CASSMPRFATAHYGYTF
>TRBV5-1|TRBJ2-7|TRBD2|NA
TGCGCCACCCGGGCGTGGCAGGGAGGGGACGAGCAGTACTTC
CATRAWQGGDEQYF
>TRBV9|TRBJ2-7|TRBD2|NA
TGTGCCAGCAGCGCCGGGGCGGGACTAGCCCTCTACGAGCAGTACTTC
CASSAGAGLALYEQYF
>TRBV3-1/TRBV3-2|TRBJ2-5|NA|NA
TGTGCCAGCAGCCAGGCGGGGGCACAAGAGACCCAGTACTTC
CASSQAGAQETQYF
>TRBV6-1|TRBJ2-3|NA|NA
TGTGCCAGCAGTGAAGAGTGGTCCATAGGAGATACGCAGTATTTT
CASSEEWSIGDTQYF
>TRBV4-1|TRBJ1-3|NA|NA
TGCGCCAGCAGCCAAGACCCCCAGCCCGGAAACACCATATATTTT
CASSQDPQPGNTIYF
>TRBV7-9|TRBJ2-7|TRBD2|NA
TGTGCCAGCAGCCGGGGACTAGCGGGGGAGTCCTACGAGCAGTACTTC
CASSRGLAGESYEQYF
>TRBV4-3|TRBJ2-7|TRBD2|NA
TGCGCCAGCAGCCAAGAATCGGGGGGCTCCTACGAGCAGTACTTC
CASSQESGGSYEQYF
>TRBV2|TRBJ1-6|NA|NA
TGTGCCAGCAGTGAGGGCCTCTCTGGGGGTAATTCACCCCTCCACTTT
CASSEGLSGGNSPLHF
>TRBV19|TRBJ2-5|NA|NA
TGTGCCAGTAGTTCTAGGACAGCCCAAGAGACCCAGTACTTC
CASSSRTAQETQYF
>TRBV2|TRBJ1-4|NA|NA
TGTGCCAGCTACGAAAGGGGTAACGAAAAACTGTTTTTT
CASYERGNEKLFF
>TRBV5-1|TRBJ1-3|NA|NA
TGCGCCAGCAGCCCGAGGAGCTCTGGAAACACCATATATTTT
CASSPRSSGNTIYF
>TRBV24-1|TRBJ2-3|NA|NA
TGTGCCACCAGTGATGGGGGAACAGATACGCAGTATTTT
CATSDGGTDTQYF
>TRBV5-8|TRBJ2-5|TRBD2|NA
TGTGCCAGCAGCTTGGGGGCCTCGGGAGGCGAGACCCAGTACTTC
CASSLGASGGETQYF
>TRBV19|TRBJ1-1|TRBD1|NA
TGTGCCAGTAGTATAATTTCACAGGGGGAAACTGAAGCTTTCTTT
CASSIISQGETEAFF
>TRBV19|TRBJ2-2|TRBD2|NA
TGTGCCAGTAGTATAGTGGTACGAAGCGGGGGGGCAACCGGGGAGCTGTTTTTT
CASSIVVRSGGATGELFF
>TRBV7-8|TRBJ1-1|NA|NA
TGTGCCAGCAGCCTCGTTAATACTGAAGCTTTCTTT
CASSLVNTEAFF
>TRBV6-4|TRBJ1-1|NA|NA
TGTGCCAGCAGTGTATCGGGAGGGAACACTGAAGCTTTCTTT
CASSVSGGNTEAFF
>TRBV9|TRBJ1-5|NA|NA
TGTGCCAGCAGCGTCGGGGGTACCAGCAATCAGCCCCAGCATTTT
CASSVGGTSNQPQHF
>TRBV7-3|TRBJ2-5|TRBD1|few
TGTGCCAGCAGCGTGACAGGGGGTATTGGGACCCAGTACTTC
CASSVTGGIGTQYF
>TRBV6-5|TRBJ2-1|TRBD2|NA
TGTGCCAGCAGTTCTGTGACTAGCGCATCCTACAATGAGCAGTTCTTC
CASSSVTSASYNEQFF
>TRBV19|TRBJ1-2|NA|NA
TGTGCCAGTAGGAGTCCTACCCCCGGTGGTGGCTACACCTTC
CASRSPTPGGGYTF
>TRBV5-1|TRBJ1-1|NA|NA
TGCGCCAGCAGCTTGGCCGGGAGTTGGAACACTGAAGCTTTCTTT
CASSLAGSWNTEAFF
>TRBV18|TRBJ2-7|NA|NA
TGTGCCAGCTCACCTCCCCAGGGAAACTCCTACGAGCAGTACTTC
CASSPPQGNSYEQYF
>TRBV6-4|TRBJ1-6|TRBD1|NA
TGTGCCAGCAGTGACTCGATTAACAGGGGGCCTAATTCACCCCTCCACTTT
CASSDSINRGPNSPLHF
>TRBV7-6|TRBJ1-6|TRBD1|NA
TGTGCCAGCAGCCTAGGACAGGGGACATGGTCACCCCTCCACTTT
CASSLGQGTWSPLHF
>TRBV7-2|TRBJ2-7|TRBD1|NA
TGTGCCAGCAGCTTAGTGAGGACAGGCTCCTACGAGCAGTACTTC
CASSLVRTGSYEQYF